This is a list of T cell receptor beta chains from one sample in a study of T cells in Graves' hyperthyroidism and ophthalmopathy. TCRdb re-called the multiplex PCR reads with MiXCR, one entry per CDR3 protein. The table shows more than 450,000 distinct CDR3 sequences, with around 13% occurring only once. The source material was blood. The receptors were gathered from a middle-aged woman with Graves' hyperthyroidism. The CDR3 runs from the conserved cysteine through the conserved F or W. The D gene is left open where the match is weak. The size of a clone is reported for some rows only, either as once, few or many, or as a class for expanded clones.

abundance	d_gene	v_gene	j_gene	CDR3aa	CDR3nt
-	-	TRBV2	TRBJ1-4	CASKPLEDPMEKLFF	TGTGCCAGTAAACCATTGGAGGACCCCATGGAAAAACTGTTTTTT
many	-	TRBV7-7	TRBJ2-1	CASSLSQNNEQFF	TGTGCTAGCAGCTTAAGCCAGAACAATGAGCAGTTCTTC
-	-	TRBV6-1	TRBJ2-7	CASNLRGNPYEQYF	TGTGCCAGCAATCTCAGGGGAAACCCCTACGAGCAGTACTTC
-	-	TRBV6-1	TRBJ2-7	CASSEARVYEQYF	TGTGCCAGCAGTGAAGCCAGGGTATACGAGCAGTACTTC
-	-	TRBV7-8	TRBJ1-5	CASSFEDQPQHF	TGTGCCAGCAGCTTCGAGGACCAGCCCCAGCATTTT
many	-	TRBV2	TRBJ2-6	CASSSRANVLTF	TGTGCCAGCAGCAGTAGGGCCAACGTCCTGACTTTC
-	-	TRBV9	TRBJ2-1	CASSVLTDNEQFF	TGTGCCAGCAGCGTACTGACCGACAATGAGCAGTTCTTC
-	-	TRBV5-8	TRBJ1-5	CASSLAFGQSNQPQHF	TGTGCCAGCAGCTTGGCCTTCGGACAGTCCAATCAGCCCCAGCATTTT
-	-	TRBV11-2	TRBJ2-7	CASSGSGLPYEQYF	TGTGCCAGCAGTGGATCTGGGCTCCCCTACGAGCAGTACTTC
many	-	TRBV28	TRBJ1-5	CASSFRGQYNQPQHF	TGTGCCAGCAGTTTCCGTGGACAGTACAATCAGCCCCAGCATTTT
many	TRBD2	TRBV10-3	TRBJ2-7	CAISESGLASGIYEQYF	TGTGCCATCAGTGAGTCGGGGCTAGCTAGCGGGATCTACGAGCAGTACTTC
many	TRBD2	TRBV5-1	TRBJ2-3	CASSLGLAMGDTQYF	TGCGCCAGCAGCTTGGGACTAGCGATGGGAGATACGCAGTATTTT
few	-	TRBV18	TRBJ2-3	CASSPGRGSRTDTQYF	TGTGCCAGCTCACCAGGTAGGGGTTCAAGGACAGATACGCAGTATTTT
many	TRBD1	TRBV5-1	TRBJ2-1	CASREQGGSHNEQFF	TGCGCCAGCAGAGAACAGGGGGGATCCCACAATGAGCAGTTCTTC
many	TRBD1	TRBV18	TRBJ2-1	CASSPQGQGPYNEQFF	TGTGCCAGCTCACCTCAGGGACAGGGGCCCTACAATGAGCAGTTCTTC
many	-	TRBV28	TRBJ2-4	CASSIWGEGLAKNIQYF	TGTGCCAGCAGTATATGGGGCGAGGGATTAGCCAAAAACATTCAGTACTTC
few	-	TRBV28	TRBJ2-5	CASSDYKVGVGKETQYF	TGTGCCAGCAGTGACTACAAAGTGGGGGTCGGGAAGGAGACCCAGTACTTC
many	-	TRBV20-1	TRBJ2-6	CSANRGANVLTF	TGCAGTGCTAACCGCGGGGCCAACGTCCTGACTTTC
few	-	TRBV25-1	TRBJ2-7	CASSEGQGGRYEQYF	TGTGCCAGCAGTGAAGGGCAGGGGGGTAGGTACGAGCAGTACTTC
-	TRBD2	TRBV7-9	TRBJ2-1	CASSVTSGNVNEQFF	TGTGCCAGCAGCGTGACTAGCGGGAACGTCAATGAGCAGTTCTTC